The 30 T cell receptor beta chains presented below share a single source sample, sequenced in a study of T cell responses to AZD1222 COVID-19 vaccine. The protocol was immunoSEQ multiplex PCR, while the TCRdb copy is restricted to in-frame clones and leaves out a portion. The sample lists some 120,000 clones; approximately 83% were seen once. Sequencing was performed on peripheral blood, taken on day 0 of AZD1222 vaccination. The receptors derive from an adult in good health.

The V gene is TRBV5-4, the J gene TRBJ1-2; maybe TRBD1 (5 bases). Germline V gene sequence: CDR1 SGHNT, CDR2 YYREEE (reference sequence). This CDR3 region has 17 residues. V was clipped by 1 base and J by 5 bases, with 21 bases between them. As DNA, the CDR3 is TGTGCCAGCAGCTTGCCGGCCTGGGGCAGGAACTTGTATGGCTACACCTTC. Translation: CASSLPAWGRNLYGYTF.

The V gene is TRBV5-1, the J gene TRBJ1-1, with 7 bases identical to TRBD1. V shed 2 bases and J 0 bases; nucleotides not matched to a gene: 7. This CDR3 has 16 residues. Germline values: CDR1 SGHRS, CDR2 YFSETQ. CDR3 sequence: CASSFIQGSLNTEAFF. The CDR3 DNA follows: TGCGCCAGCAGCTTTATACAGGGGAGTTTGAACACTGAAGCTTTCTTT.

V gene TRBV19 combines with J gene TRBJ1-1; possibly TRBD1 for D (6 bases). Trimming removed 4 bases from V and 6 bases from J, with 12 bases in between. This CDR3 comprises 13 residues. The germline V gene encodes CDR1 LNHDA and CDR2 SQIVND (reference sequence). The CDR3 here is CASSKQGFAEAFF. In DNA, the CDR3 is TGTGCCAGTAGTAAACAGGGTTTCGCTGAAGCTTTCTTT.

The CDR3 coding sequence is TGTGCCAGTAGTATTACGGGGGTCTCACCCCTCCACTTT. Encoded protein: CASSITGVSPLHF. This rearrangement joins TRBV19 to TRBJ1-6; D may be TRBD1 (5 bases). Trimming took 3 bases from V and 10 from J, leaving 10 bases between them. Germline CDR1 is LNHDA and CDR2 is SQIVND (reference sequence). The CDR3 spans 13 residues.

The rearrangement joins TRBV2 to TRBJ1-4; 7 bases align to TRBD1. Germline trimming cut 4 bases from V and 3 bases from J; bases unmatched to any gene: 2. The CDR3 spans 14 residues. CDR1 SNHLY and CDR2 FYNNEI come from the germline V gene. The CDR3, as DNA: TGTGCCAGCAGTGTTGGACAGGCTAATGAAAAACTGTTTTTT. Protein product: CASSVGQANEKLFF.

The CDR3 DNA follows: TGCAGCGTAGGGACTAGCGGGGGCACAGATACGCAGTATTTT. Protein sequence: CSVGTSGGTDTQYF. V is TRBV29-1 and J is TRBJ2-3; 13 bases line up with TRBD2. Trimming at V came to 6 bases and at J to 1 base, leaving 1 base not matched to a gene. Germline CDR1 SQVTM, CDR2 ANQGSEA. This CDR3 has 14 residues.

The chain employs TRBV3-1 (or the pseudogene TRBV3-2) and TRBJ2-7, with 10 bases matching TRBD2. Germline V gene sequence: CDR1 LGHDT, CDR2 YNNKEL (reference sequence). The V segment lost 0 bases and the J segment 1 base; nucleotides outside the gene matches: 0. The CDR3 has 15 residues. The CDR3 region is CASSQETSGSYEQYF. The CDR3, as DNA: TGTGCCAGCAGCCAAGAGACTAGCGGGTCCTACGAGCAGTACTTC.

J is TRBJ1-6 and V is TRBV30; no reliable D call. The germline V gene has CDR1 GTSNPN and CDR2 SVGIG (reference sequence). Deletions cut 2 bases from V and 10 bases from J, with 9 bases between. CDR3 length: 12 amino acids. The CDR3 loop reads CAWSPGVSPLHF. DNA for the CDR3: TGTGCCTGGAGTCCGGGAGTGTCACCCCTCCACTTT. Full variable domain (missing parts from reference TRBV30 and TRBJ1-6): SQTIHQWPATLVQPVGSPLSLECTVEGTSNPNLYWYRQAAGRGLQLLFYSVGIGQISSEVPQNLSASRPQDRQFILSSKKLLLSDSGFYLCAWSPGVSPLHFGNGTRLTVT.

This clone appeared once. This rearrangement joins TRBV3-1 (or the pseudogene TRBV3-2) to TRBJ2-1; no firm D call. The CDR3 totals 14 residues. The ends were cut back, 4 bases at V and 4 bases at J, with 11 bases in the middle. CDR1 and CDR2 (germline): LGHDT, YNNKEL (reference sequence). Here the CDR3 reads CASSPPPNYNEQFF. The CDR3 DNA reads as TGTGCCAGCAGCCCACCCCCTAATTACAATGAGCAGTTCTTC.

This chain uses TRBV27 with TRBJ1-6; 7 bases fit TRBD1. V trimming: 2 bases; J trimming: 9 bases; junction bases outside the gene matches: 7. CDR1 is MNHEY, CDR2 SMNVEV, per germline (reference sequence). The CDR3 extends over 15 amino acids. The CDR3 protein is CASSLPRQGGSPLHF. The CDR3 DNA reads as TGTGCCAGCAGTTTACCCCGACAGGGAGGTTCACCCCTCCACTTT.

The chain carries TRBV30 and TRBJ2-7; D assignment may be TRBD1 or TRBD2 (7 bases each). V was shortened by 3 bases and J by 7 bases, with 19 bases between the two germline ends. CDR3 length: 14 amino acids. Germline loops: CDR1 GTSNPN, CDR2 SVGIG (reference sequence). CDR3 nucleotide sequence: TGTGCCTGGAGGGACCGGGGAGGGGGCTGGGAGCAGTACTTC. This codes for CAWRDRGGGWEQYF.

The chain employs TRBV11-3 and TRBJ1-1; the D is unclear. Trimming shortened V by 0 bases and J by 4 bases, and 9 bases separated the two germline ends. CDR1 SGHNT and CDR2 YENEEA come from the germline V gene. This CDR3 is built from 14 residues. CDR3 protein: CASSLETTGTEAFF. The CDR3 DNA reads TGTGCCAGCAGCTTAGAGACGACGGGCACTGAAGCTTTCTTT.

The chain joins TRBV18 to TRBJ2-7, with TRBD1 matching over 8 bases. This CDR3 has 17 amino acids. V dropped 3 bases and J dropped 4; count of bases not matched to a gene: 14. Looked up from germline, CDR1 is KGHSH and CDR2 is LQKENI. The CDR3 DNA reads as TGTGCCAGCTCACCTAACCAACCCACAGGGGGACCGTACGAGCAGTACTTC. Translated, it gives CASSPNQPTGGPYEQYF.

The chain couples TRBV11-2 to TRBJ2-7, with unresolved D. This CDR3 is 13 amino acids long. V was clipped by 5 bases and J by 2 bases, with 10 bases between them. In germline, CDR1 is SGHAT, CDR2 FQNNGV. CDR3: CASSQGPAYEQYF. As DNA, the CDR3 is TGTGCCAGCAGCCAAGGGCCTGCCTACGAGCAGTACTTC. The full variable domain, its missing parts supplied by reference TRBV11-2 and TRBJ2-7, is EAGVAQSPRYKIIEKRQSVAFWCNPISGHATLYWYQQILGQGPKLLIQFQNNGVVDDSQLPKDRFSAERLKGVDSTLKIQPAKLEDSAVYLCASSQGPAYEQYFGPGTRLTVT.

The genes are TRBV27 and TRBJ2-7; maybe TRBD1 (5 bases). Germline values: CDR1 MNHEY, CDR2 SMNVEV (reference sequence). V gave up 2 bases and J gave up 2 bases, with 10 bases separating them. CDR3 size: 14 residues. The CDR3 sequence is CASSLSGATYEQYF. The CDR3 region has the DNA TGTGCCAGCAGTTTAAGTGGGGCTACCTACGAGCAGTACTTC.

The J gene is TRBJ1-1, the V gene TRBV7-9; D gene uncertain. V was trimmed by 2 bases and J by 6 bases, leaving 16 bases between them. Germline CDR1 SEHNR, CDR2 FQNEAQ (reference sequence). The CDR3 spans 15 residues. The CDR3 sequence is CASSLSTAGPSEAFF. The DNA of the CDR3 is TGTGCCAGCAGCTTATCTACAGCCGGTCCCTCTGAAGCTTTCTTT.

This clone was detected only a few times. V is TRBV4-1 and J is TRBJ2-7; no definite D call. Trimming cost V 0 bases and J 0 bases, with 3 bases left between them. CDR3 size: 13 residues. Germline CDR1 reads MGHRA; CDR2 reads YSYEKL. The CDR3 region has the DNA TGCGCCAGCAGCCAAGAGCCCTCCTACGAGCAGTACTTC. This gives the protein CASSQEPSYEQYF.

V gene TRBV11-3 combines with J gene TRBJ2-1; D assignment may be TRBD1 or TRBD2 (5 bases each). Germline CDR1 reads SGHNT; CDR2 reads YENEEA. The CDR3 covers 13 residues. Trimming removed 3 bases from V and 8 bases from J, with 11 bases in between. The chain's CDR3 is CASSFNEGHEQFF. CDR3 DNA: TGTGCCAGCAGCTTCAATGAGGGACATGAGCAGTTCTTC. Looking up the rest from reference TRBV11-3 and TRBJ2-1 gives the full variable domain: EAGVVQSPRYKIIEKKQPVAFWCNPISGHNTLYWYLQNLGQGPELLIRYENEEAVDDSQLPKDRFSAERLKGVDSTLKIQPAELGDSAVYLCASSFNEGHEQFFGPGTRLTVL.

V is TRBV24-1 and J is TRBJ1-4; D is possibly TRBD1 (5 bases). CDR1 is KGHDR, CDR2 SFDVKD, per germline. V dropped 5 bases and J dropped 1 base, with 10 bases sitting between them. The CDR3 runs to 15 residues. The CDR3 here is CATSAGTETNEKLFF. CDR3 nucleotides: TGTGCCACCAGTGCGGGGACGGAAACTAATGAAAAACTGTTTTTT.

This clone was observed a single time. The chain employs TRBV4-3 and TRBJ1-2; D might be TRBD1 (5 bases). Germline assignment: CDR1 LGHNA and CDR2 YSLEER. The ends were cut back, 3 bases at V and 3 bases at J, with 11 bases in the middle. The CDR3 length is 14 residues. The CDR3 sequence: CASSQNRNDYGYTF. The CDR3 DNA is TGCGCCAGCAGCCAGAACAGGAATGACTATGGCTACACCTTC.

V is TRBV24-1 and J is TRBJ2-1; D is uncertain. The germline V gene has CDR1 KGHDR and CDR2 SFDVKD. The V end lost 5 bases, the J end lost 0 bases, and 10 bases lay between the germline ends. There are 15 residues in the CDR3. CDR3 protein: CATSGSSSSYNEQFF. The DNA of the CDR3 is TGTGCCACCAGTGGGTCTTCTAGCTCCTACAATGAGCAGTTCTTC.

The chain combines TRBV11-3 with TRBJ2-3, with TRBD1 as a possible D gene (7 bases). From germline, CDR1 is SGHNT and CDR2 YENEEA. Trimming stripped 5 bases from V and 1 base from J, with 19 bases between. The CDR3 is 17 residues long. The CDR3 is CASSPEKSRGGTDTQYF. Here the CDR3 DNA reads TGTGCCAGCAGCCCCGAAAAGAGCAGGGGGGGCACAGATACGCAGTATTTT.

The CDR3, as DNA: TGTGCCAGCAGCCATACCAGACGGGACAGGGACTTCTTGAACACTGAAGCTTTCTTT. It encodes CASSHTRRDRDFLNTEAFF. The V call is TRBV7-8, the J call TRBJ1-1; 9 nucleotides match TRBD1. The length of the CDR3 is 19 residues. V was pared by 5 bases and J by 0 bases, with 16 bases of the junction left unmatched. The V gene's germline CDR1 is SGHVS and CDR2 FQNEAQ.

This clone has a single count. The rearrangement uses TRBV2 and TRBJ2-1; weak D call: TRBD2 (6 bases). The germline V and J ends were trimmed by 3 bases and 9 bases, with 15 bases remaining between them. The CDR3 is 14 amino acids. Germline V gene lookup returns CDR1 SNHLY and CDR2 FYNNEI. The CDR3 DNA sequence: TGTGCCAGCAGTGAGGGGACTGCCGTCAGTGAGCAGTTCTTC. Amino acid sequence: CASSEGTAVSEQFF.

This chain links TRBV3-1 (or the pseudogene TRBV3-2) with TRBJ1-2, with TRBD1 as a possible D gene (5 bases). The CDR3 extends over 14 amino acids. The germline gives CDR1 LGHDT, CDR2 YNNKEL (reference sequence). The V gene lost 0 bases and the J gene lost 8 bases, with 13 bases spanning the gap. Here the CDR3 reads CASSQDRQSRGYTF. For the CDR3, the DNA is TGTGCCAGCAGCCAAGACCGACAGTCCCGCGGCTACACCTTC.

This sequence joins TRBV3-1 (or the pseudogene TRBV3-2) and TRBJ1-1, with TRBD1 matching over 7 bases. Germline trimming cut 4 bases from V and 4 bases from J; bases unmatched to any gene: 6. The CDR3 length is 14 residues. CDR1 and CDR2 from the germline V gene are LGHDT and YNNKEL (reference sequence). The CDR3 nucleotides are TGTGCCAGCAGCCCCCAGGGGGTAATCACTGAAGCTTTCTTT. This sequence encodes CASSPQGVITEAFF.

The gene calls are TRBV28 and TRBJ1-6, with TRBD1 matching 7 bases. The junction had 3 bases not matched to a gene; V was cut back by 6 bases and J by 4 bases. The germline V gene has CDR1 MDHEN and CDR2 SYDVKM. There are 14 residues in the CDR3. The CDR3, as DNA: TGTGCCAGCAGATCGGGACAGTATAATTCACCCCTCCACTTT. Its protein is CASRSGQYNSPLHF.

V is TRBV7-6 and J is TRBJ1-2; the D is unclear. The V gene lost 0 bases and the J gene lost 1 base, with 12 bases spanning the gap. There are 16 residues in the CDR3. In germline, CDR1 is SGHVS, CDR2 FNYEAQ. The CDR3 DNA reads as TGTGCCAGCAGCTTAGCCACCCCTCCAGTTAACTATGGCTACACCTTC. Encoded protein: CASSLATPPVNYGYTF.

This clone was seen just once. The chain recombines TRBV29-1 with TRBJ2-7, with TRBD2 matching over 13 bases. V was pared by 2 bases and J by 5 bases, with 3 bases of the junction left unmatched. Germline V gives CDR1 SQVTM, CDR2 ANQGSEA. The length of the CDR3 is 14 residues. The CDR3: CSVETGLAGDEQYF. DNA of the CDR3: TGCAGCGTTGAAACCGGACTAGCGGGAGACGAGCAGTACTTC.

The V call is TRBV30, the J call TRBJ1-1; 9 bases align to TRBD1. V shed 5 bases, J shed 3 bases, and the junction held 1 base outside the gene matches. The CDR3 spans 12 residues. From germline, CDR1 is GTSNPN and CDR2 SVGIG (reference sequence). CDR3 protein: CAWDRGDTEAFF. CDR3 sequence (DNA): TGTGCCTGGGACAGGGGGGACACTGAAGCTTTCTTT.